The clone carrying this T cell receptor beta chain has just a few counts. Its antigen is still unknown. Trimming left V 5 bases short and J 1 base short, with 15 bases between. CDR1 is SEHNR, CDR2 FQNEAQ, per germline (reference sequence). The CDR3 has 15 residues. TCRdb reprocessed the reads via MiXCR and lists one record per CDR3 protein. The sample shows 300,000 to 400,000 distinct CDR3 sequences, 25% to 30% of them seen only once. This sample was taken from a study of T cell repertoires in cytomegalovirus infection. Turning to the study itself: Newly reported HLA-C-restricted and thoroughly characterized HLA-B-restricted CMV epitopes were employed. CMV infection plus the matching HLA type was flagged by public TCR beta signatures.

The study's findings and limits: CMV-specific TCR beta clonotypes restricted by HLA-C were the ones dominating the ex vivo response.

The rearrangement links TRBV7-9 to TRBJ2-7; D is possibly TRBD2 (5 bases). This TCR came from a human donor in good health (CMV status not recorded). Some clones in this sample may be carry-over from other donors' samples. The sequenced sample was cultured PBMCs, obtained from culture after CMV antigen stimulation. This chain's CDR3 is CASSGGGGSSYEQYF. The CDR3 DNA reads TGTGCCAGCAGCGGAGGAGGCGGAAGTTCCTACGAGCAGTACTTC.